The present T cell receptor (beta chain) was sequenced within a study of control samples from healthy donors and cancer patients. V shed 1 base and J shed 1 base, with 7 bases lying between them. This CDR3 comprises 13 residues. CDR1 is SQVTM, CDR2 ANQGSEA, per germline. TCRdb's table, derived via immunoSEQ multiplex PCR, lists solely in-frame clones and lacks some. The repertoire consists of some 130,000 clones, with about 93% occurring once and the leading ten covering 2% to 3%. Sequencing used blood. This TCR was sampled from a man in his forties or fifties in good health. The V gene is TRBV29-1, the J gene TRBJ1-1; perhaps TRBD1 as D (6 bases). CDR3 region: CSVEGGANTEAFF. CDR3 nucleotide sequence: TGCAGCGTTGAAGGGGGGGCGAACACTGAAGCTTTCTTT.